The source of this TCR beta chain is a study of blood T cell repertoires in COVID-19. Individuals drawn from 24 US areas were roughly 18 to 89 years old. Per the authors' pipeline: The assay estimated nucleated cells by amplifying reference gene primers. The protocol was immunoSEQ multiplex PCR, while the TCRdb copy is restricted to in-frame clones and leaves out a portion. Clonal size and the V and J genes are those of that table, whereas D and trimming came from the DNA. The data show 270,000 or so clones, about 90% seen once. Trimming took 7 bases from V and 9 from J; bases not matched to a gene: 9. The CDR3 contains 13 residues. The germline gives CDR1 MNHEY, CDR2 SMNVEV (reference sequence).

The TCR was taken from a woman aged 30 to 39 with acute COVID-19. The chain couples TRBV27 to TRBJ2-7, with 10 nucleotides matching TRBD2. The sequencing sample was made of PBMCs or T cells enriched from blood (not recorded which). DNA for the CDR3: TGTGCCAGCACATACCTAGCGGGAGACGTGCAGTACTTC. The encoded protein is CASTYLAGDVQYF.